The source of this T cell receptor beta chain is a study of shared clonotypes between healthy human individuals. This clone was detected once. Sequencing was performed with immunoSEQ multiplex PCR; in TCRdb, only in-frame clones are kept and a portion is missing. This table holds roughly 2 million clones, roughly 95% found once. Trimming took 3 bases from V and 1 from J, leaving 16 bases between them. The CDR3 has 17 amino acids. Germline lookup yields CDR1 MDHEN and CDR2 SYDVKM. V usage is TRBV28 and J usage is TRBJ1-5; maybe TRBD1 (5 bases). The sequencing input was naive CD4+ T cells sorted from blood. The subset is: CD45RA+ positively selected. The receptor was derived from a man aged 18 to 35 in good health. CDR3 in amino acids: CASSLGTGLKSNQPQHF. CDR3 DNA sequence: TGTGCCAGCAGTTTGGGTACGGGGCTTAAGAGCAATCAGCCCCAGCATTTT.